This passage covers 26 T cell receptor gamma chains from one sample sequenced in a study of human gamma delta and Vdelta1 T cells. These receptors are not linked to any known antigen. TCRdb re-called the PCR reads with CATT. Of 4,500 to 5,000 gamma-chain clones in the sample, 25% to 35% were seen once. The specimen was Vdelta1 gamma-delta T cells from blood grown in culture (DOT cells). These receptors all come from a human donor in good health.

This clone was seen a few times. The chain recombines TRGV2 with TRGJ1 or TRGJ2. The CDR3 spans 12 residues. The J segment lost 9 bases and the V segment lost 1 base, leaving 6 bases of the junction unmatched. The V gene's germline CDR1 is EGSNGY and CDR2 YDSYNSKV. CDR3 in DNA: TGTGCCACCTGGGACGGCCTGACTAAGAAACTCTTT. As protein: CATWDGLTKKLF.

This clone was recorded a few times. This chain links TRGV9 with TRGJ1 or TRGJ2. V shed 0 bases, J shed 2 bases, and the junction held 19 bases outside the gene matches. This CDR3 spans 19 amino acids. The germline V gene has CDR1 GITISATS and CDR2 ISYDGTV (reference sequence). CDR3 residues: CALWEVHSPTDLYYYKKLF. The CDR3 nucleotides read TGTGCCTTGTGGGAGGTGCATTCCCCGACCGACCTATATTATTATAAGAAACTCTTT.

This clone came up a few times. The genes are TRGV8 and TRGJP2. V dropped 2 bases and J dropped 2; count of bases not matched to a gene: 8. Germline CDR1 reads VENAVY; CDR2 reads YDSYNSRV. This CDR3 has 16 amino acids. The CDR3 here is CATWDNLSSSDWIKTF. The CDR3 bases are TGTGCCACCTGGGATAACCTTTCGAGTAGTGATTGGATCAAGACGTTT.

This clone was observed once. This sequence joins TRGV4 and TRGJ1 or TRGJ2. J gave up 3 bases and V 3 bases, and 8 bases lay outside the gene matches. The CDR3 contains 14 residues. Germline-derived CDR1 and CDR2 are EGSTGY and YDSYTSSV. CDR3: CATWDPPSYYKKLF. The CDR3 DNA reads TGTGCCACCTGGGATCCGCCGAGTTATTATAAGAAACTCTTT.

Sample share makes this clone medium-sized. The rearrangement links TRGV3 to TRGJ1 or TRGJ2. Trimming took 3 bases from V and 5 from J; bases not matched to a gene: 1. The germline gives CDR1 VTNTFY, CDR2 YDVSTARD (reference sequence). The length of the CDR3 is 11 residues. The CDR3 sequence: CATWDDYKKLF. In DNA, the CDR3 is TGTGCCACCTGGGACGATTATAAGAAACTCTTT.

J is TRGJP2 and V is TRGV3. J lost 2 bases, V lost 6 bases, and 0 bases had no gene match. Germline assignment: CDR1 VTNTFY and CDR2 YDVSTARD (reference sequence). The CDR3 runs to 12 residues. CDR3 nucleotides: TGTGCCACCTGGAGTAGTGATTGGATCAAGACGTTT. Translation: CATWSSDWIKTF.

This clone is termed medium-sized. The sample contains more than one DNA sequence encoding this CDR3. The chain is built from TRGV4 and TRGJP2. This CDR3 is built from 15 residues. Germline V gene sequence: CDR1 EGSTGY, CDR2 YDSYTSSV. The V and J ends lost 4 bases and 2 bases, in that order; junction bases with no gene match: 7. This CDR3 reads CATWDGLSSDWIKTF. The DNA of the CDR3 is TGTGCCACCTGGGACGGGCTAAGTAGTGATTGGATCAAGACGTTT.

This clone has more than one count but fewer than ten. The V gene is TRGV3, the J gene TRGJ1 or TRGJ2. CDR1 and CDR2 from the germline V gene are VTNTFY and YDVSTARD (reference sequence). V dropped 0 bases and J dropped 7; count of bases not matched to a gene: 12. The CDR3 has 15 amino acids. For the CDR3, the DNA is TGTGCCACCTGGGACAGGCGTTTATCGGGATATAAGAAACTCTTT. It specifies CATWDRRLSGYKKLF.

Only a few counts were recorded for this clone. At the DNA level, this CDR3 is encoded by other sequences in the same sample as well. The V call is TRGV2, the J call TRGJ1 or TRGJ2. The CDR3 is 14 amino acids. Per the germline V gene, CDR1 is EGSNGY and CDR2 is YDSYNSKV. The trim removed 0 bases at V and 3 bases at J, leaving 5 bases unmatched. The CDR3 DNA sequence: TGTGCCACCTGGGACGGGCCGTTTTATTATAAGAAACTCTTT. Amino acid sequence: CATWDGPFYYKKLF.

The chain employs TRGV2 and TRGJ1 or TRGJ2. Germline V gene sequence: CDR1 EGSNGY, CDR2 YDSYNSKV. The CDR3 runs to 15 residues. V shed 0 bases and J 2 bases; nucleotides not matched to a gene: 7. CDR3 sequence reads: CATWDGPNYYYKKLF. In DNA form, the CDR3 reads TGTGCCACCTGGGACGGGCCTAACTATTATTATAAGAAACTCTTT.

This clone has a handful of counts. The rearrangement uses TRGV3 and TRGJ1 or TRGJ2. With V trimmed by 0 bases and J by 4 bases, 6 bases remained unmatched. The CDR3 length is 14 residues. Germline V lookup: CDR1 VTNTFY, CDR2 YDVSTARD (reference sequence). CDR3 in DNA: TGTGCCACCTGGGACAGGCGTAGATATTATAAGAAACTCTTT. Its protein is CATWDRRRYYKKLF.

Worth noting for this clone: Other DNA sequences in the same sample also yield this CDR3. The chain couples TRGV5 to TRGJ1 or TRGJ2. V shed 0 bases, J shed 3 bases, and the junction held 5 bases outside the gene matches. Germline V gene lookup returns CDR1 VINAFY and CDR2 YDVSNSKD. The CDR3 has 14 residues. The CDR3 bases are TGTGCCACCTGGGACAGGCCAAGTTATTATAAGAAACTCTTT. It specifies CATWDRPSYYKKLF.

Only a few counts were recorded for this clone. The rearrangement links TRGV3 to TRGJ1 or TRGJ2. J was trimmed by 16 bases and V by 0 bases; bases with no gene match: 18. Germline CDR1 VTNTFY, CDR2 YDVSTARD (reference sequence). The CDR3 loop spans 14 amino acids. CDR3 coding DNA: TGTGCCACCTGGGACAGGCGGAAGGACCGCCTCGGGCTCTTT. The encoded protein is CATWDRRKDRLGLF.

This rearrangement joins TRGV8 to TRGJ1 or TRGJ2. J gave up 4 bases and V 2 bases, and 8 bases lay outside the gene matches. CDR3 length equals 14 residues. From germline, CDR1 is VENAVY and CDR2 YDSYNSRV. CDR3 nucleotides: TGTGCCACCTGGGATAAGGTAGGGTATTATAAGAAACTCTTT. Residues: CATWDKVGYYKKLF.

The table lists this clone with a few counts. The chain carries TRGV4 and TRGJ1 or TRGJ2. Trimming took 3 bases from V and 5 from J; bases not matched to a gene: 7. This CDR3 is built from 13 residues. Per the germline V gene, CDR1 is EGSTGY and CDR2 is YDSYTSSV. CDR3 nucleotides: TGTGCCACCTGGGATTTCCTAGATTATAAGAAACTCTTT. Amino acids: CATWDFLDYKKLF.

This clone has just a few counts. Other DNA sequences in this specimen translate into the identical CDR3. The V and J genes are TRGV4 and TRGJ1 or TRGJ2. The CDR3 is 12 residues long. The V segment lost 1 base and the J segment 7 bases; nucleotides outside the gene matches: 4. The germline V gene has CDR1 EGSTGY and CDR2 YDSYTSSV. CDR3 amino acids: CATWDGRYKKLF. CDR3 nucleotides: TGTGCCACCTGGGATGGTAGGTATAAGAAACTCTTT.

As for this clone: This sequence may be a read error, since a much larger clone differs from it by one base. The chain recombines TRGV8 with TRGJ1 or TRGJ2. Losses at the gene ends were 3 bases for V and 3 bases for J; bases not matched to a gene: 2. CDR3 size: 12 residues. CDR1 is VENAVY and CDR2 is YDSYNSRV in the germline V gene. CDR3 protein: CATWDPYYKKLF. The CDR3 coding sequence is TGTGCCACCTGGGATCCTTATTATAAGAAACTCTTT.

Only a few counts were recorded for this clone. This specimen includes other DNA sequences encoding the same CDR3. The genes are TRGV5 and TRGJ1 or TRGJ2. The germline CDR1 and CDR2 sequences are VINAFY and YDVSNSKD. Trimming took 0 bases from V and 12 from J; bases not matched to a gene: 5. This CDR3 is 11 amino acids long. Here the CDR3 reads CATWDRPGKLF. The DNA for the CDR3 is TGTGCCACCTGGGACAGGCCGGGGAAACTCTTT.

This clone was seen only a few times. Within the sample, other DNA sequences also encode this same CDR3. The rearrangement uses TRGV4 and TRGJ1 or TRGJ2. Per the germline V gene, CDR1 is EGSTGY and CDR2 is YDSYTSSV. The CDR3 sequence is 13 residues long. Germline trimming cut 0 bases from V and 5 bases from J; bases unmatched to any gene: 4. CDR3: CATWDGPHYKKLF. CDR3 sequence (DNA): TGTGCCACCTGGGATGGGCCACATTATAAGAAACTCTTT.

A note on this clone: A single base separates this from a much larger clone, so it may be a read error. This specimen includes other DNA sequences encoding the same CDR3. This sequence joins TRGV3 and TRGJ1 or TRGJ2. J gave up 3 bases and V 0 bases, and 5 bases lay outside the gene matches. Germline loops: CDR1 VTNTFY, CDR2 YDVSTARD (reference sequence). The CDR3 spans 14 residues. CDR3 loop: CATWDRQGYYKKLF. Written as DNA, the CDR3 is TGTGCCACCTGGGACAGGCAGGGTTATTATAAGAAACTCTTT.

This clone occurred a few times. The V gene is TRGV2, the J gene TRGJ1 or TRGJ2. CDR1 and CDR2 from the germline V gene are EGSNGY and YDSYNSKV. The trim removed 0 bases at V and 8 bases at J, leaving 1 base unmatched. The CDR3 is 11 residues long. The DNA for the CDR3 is TGTGCCACCTGGGACGGGCATAAGAAACTCTTT. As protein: CATWDGHKKLF.

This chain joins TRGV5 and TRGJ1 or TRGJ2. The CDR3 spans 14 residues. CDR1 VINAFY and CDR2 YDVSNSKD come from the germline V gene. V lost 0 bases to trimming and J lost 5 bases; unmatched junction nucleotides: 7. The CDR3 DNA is TGTGCCACCTGGGACAGGAGTGGAAATTATAAGAAACTCTTT. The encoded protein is CATWDRSGNYKKLF.

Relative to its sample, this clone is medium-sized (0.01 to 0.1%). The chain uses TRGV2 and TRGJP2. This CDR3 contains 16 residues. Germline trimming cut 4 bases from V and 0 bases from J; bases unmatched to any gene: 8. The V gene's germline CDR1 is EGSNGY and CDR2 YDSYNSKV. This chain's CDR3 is CATWEKLYSSDWIKTF. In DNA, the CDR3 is TGTGCCACCTGGGAGAAACTATATAGTAGTGATTGGATCAAGACGTTT.

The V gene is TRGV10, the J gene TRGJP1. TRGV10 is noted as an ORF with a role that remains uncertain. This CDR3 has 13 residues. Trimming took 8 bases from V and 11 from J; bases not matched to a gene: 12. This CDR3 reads CAAWESMGWFKIF. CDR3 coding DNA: TGTGCTGCGTGGGAGTCTATGGGGTGGTTCAAGATATTT.

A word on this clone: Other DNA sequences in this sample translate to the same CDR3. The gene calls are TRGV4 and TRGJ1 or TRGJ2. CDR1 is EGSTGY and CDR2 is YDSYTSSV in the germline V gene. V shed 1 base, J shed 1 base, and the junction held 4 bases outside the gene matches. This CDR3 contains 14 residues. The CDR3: CATWDGPNYYKKLF. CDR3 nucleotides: TGTGCCACCTGGGATGGACCTAATTATTATAAGAAACTCTTT.

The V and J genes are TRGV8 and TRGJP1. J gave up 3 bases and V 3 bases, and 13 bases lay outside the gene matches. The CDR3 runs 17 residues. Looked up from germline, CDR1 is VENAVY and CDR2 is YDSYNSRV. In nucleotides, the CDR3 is TGTGCCACCTGGGATGATTCTGGGGCGGCCACTGGTTGGTTCAAGATATTT. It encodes CATWDDSGAATGWFKIF.